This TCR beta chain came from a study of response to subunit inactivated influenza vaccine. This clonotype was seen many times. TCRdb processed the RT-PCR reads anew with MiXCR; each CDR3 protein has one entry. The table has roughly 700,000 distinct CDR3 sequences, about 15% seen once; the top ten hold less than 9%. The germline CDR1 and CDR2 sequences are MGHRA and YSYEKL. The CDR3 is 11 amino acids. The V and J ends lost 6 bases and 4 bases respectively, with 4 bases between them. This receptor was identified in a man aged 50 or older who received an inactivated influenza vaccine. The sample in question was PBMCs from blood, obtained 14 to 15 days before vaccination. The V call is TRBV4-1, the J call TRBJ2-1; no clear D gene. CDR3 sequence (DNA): TGCGCCAGCAGGGATTACAATGAGCAGTTCTTC. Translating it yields CASRDYNEQFF.